Detailed here is one TCR beta chain. Its antigen is not known. The sample originates from a study of T cell responses to AZD1222 COVID-19 vaccine. The V end was cut by 5 bases, the J end by 4 bases, with 11 bases between. This CDR3 has 13 residues. Germline assignment: CDR1 SGHVS and CDR2 FQNEAQ. The data were produced by immunoSEQ multiplex PCR, yet TCRdb's version contains in-frame clones alone and is incomplete. This table has about 60,000 clones, around 84% appearing once. Study-wide results and caveats: Unmutated regions of variants are reportedly targeted by nearly half of spike-specific TCRs. Donors were chiefly white British, with a greater number of females, and clonal diversity was perhaps underestimated. Spike-wide coverage was observed for vaccine-associated CD4 TCRs, with dominant responses at 160-218 and 743-854. Baseline seropositives among AZD1222 recipients totaled only five or six.

This sequence joins TRBV7-8 and TRBJ1-1; D uncertain. This TCR came from an adult in good health. The material was peripheral blood, obtained on day 0 of AZD1222 vaccination. The CDR3 DNA follows: TGTGCCAGCAGCCGCTCCGAGGTCACTGAAGCTTTCTTT. Residues: CASSRSEVTEAFF.